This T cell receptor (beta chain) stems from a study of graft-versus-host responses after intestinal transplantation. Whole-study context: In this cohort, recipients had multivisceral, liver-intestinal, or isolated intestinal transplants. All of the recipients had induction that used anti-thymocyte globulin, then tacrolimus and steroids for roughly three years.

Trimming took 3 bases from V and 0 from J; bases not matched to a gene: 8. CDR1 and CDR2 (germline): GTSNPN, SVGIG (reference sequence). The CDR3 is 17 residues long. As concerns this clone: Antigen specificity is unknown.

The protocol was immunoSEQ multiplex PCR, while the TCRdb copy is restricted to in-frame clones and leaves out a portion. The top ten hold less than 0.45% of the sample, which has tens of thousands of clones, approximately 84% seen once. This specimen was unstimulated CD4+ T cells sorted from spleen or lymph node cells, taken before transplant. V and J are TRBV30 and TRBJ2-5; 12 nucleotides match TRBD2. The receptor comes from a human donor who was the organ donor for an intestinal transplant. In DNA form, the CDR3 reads TGTGCCTGGAGCGGGCCTAGCGGGGGGGGGTACCAAGAGACCCAGTACTTC. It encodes CAWSGPSGGGYQETQYF.